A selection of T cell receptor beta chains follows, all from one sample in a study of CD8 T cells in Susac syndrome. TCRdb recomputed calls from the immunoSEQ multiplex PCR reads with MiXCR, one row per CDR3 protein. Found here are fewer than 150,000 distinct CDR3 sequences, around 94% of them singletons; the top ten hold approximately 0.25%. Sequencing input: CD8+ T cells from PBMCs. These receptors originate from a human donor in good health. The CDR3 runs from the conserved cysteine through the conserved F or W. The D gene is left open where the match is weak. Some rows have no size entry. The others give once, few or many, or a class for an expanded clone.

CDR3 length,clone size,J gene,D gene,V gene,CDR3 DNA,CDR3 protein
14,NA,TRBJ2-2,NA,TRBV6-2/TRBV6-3,TGTGCCAGCATAGACAATTTCAACACCGGGGAGCTGTTTTTT,CASIDNFNTGELFF
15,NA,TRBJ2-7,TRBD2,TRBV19,TGTGCCATTACCGCGGGACTAGCGGGGAACTACGAGCAGTACTTC,CAITAGLAGNYEQYF
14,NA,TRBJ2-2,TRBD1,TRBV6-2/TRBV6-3,TGTGCCAGCAGTCCGGACAGGGAAACCGGGGAGCTGTTTTTT,CASSPDRETGELFF
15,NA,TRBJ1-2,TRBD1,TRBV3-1,TGTGCCAGCAGCCAAGATAGGACAGGGGGCGGCGGCTACACCTTC,CASSQDRTGGGGYTF
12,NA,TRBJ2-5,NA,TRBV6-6,TGTGCCAGCAGTTATGGGGTGGGGACCCAGTACTTC,CASSYGVGTQYF
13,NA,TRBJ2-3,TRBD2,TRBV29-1,TGCAGCGTTGATGGCGGGAGCACGGATACGCAGTATTTT,CSVDGGSTDTQYF
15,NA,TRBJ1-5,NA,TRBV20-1,TGCAGTGCTAGAGCTGAAGGGCGTAGAGGACAGCCCCAGCATTTT,CSARAEGRRGQPQHF
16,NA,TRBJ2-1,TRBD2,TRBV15,TGTGCCACCAGCAGAGAGAGTAGCGGGAGGAACAATGAGCAGTTCTTC,CATSRESSGRNNEQFF
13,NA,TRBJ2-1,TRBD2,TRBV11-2,TGTGCCAGCAGCTGGGCGGGAGGGGATGAGCAGTTCTTC,CASSWAGGDEQFF
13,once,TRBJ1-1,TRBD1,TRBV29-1,TGCAGCGTTCTGGGACAGTTTAACCCTGAAGCTTTCTTT,CSVLGQFNPEAFF
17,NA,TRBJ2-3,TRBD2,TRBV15,TGTGCCACCAGCAGAGGGCCGCGGGAGAGGGGCACAGATACGCAGTATTTT,CATSRGPRERGTDTQYF
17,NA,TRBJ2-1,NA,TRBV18,TGTGCCAGCTCACCAACCGGGACGGTGGAATGGTACAATGAGCAGTTCTTC,CASSPTGTVEWYNEQFF
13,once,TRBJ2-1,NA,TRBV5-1,TGCGCCAGCAGCTTGACAGGGCACAATGAGCAGTTCTTC,CASSLTGHNEQFF
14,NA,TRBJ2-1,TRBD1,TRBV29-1,TGCAGCGTACCAGACAGGGGGTCCTACAATGAGCAGTTCTTC,CSVPDRGSYNEQFF
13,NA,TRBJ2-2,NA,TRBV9,TGTGCCAGCAGCCCCGAGGACACCGGGGAGCTGTTTTTT,CASSPEDTGELFF
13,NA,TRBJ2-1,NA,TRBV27,TGTGCCAGCAGTTTCGTAGCTTCGGGTGAGCAGTTCTTC,CASSFVASGEQFF
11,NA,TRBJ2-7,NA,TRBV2,TGTGCCAGCAGTGAGCGGGACGAGCAGTACTTC,CASSERDEQYF
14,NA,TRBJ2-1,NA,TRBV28,TGTGCCAGCAGTCGGGACGCCCTAGATCCGGAGCAGTTCTTC,CASSRDALDPEQFF
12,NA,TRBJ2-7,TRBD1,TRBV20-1,TGCAGTGCTGACAGGGGGCTTTACGAGCAGTACTTC,CSADRGLYEQYF
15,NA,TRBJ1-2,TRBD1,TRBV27,TGTGCCAGCAGTTTATCCAGGGGGCTTTACTATGGCTACACCTTC,CASSLSRGLYYGYTF
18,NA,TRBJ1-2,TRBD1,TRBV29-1,TGCAGCGTTGAGGGTCGACAGGGGGCTGGGCCCAGTCCCTATGGCTACACCTTC,CSVEGRQGAGPSPYGYTF
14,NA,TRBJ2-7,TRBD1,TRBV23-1,TGCGCCAGCAGTCAAAAACCGACAGGGGACGAGCAGTACTTC,CASSQKPTGDEQYF
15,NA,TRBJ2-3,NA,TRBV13,TGTGCCAGCAGCTCAGGGGGGGACGACACAGATACGCAGTATTTT,CASSSGGDDTDTQYF
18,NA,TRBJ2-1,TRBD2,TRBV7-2,TGTGCCAGCAGCAAAAGCCCTCTGCTAGCGGGGAACTACAATGAGCAGTTCTTC,CASSKSPLLAGNYNEQFF
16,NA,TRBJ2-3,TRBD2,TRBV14,TGTGCCAGCAGCCACTTTACTAGCGGGGCCCAAGATACGCAGTATTTT,CASSHFTSGAQDTQYF
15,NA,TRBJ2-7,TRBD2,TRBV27,TGTGCCAGCAGTTTAGGCGGGAGCTTATCCTACGAGCAGTACTTC,CASSLGGSLSYEQYF
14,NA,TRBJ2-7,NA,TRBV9,TGTGCCAGCAGCGCTGGGTGGCAGGGTAACGAGCAGTACTTC,CASSAGWQGNEQYF
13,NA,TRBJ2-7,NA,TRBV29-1,TGCAGCGTTGTTGCTCTCGCAGACTACGAGCAGTACTTC,CSVVALADYEQYF
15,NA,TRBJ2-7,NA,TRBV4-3,TGCGCCAGCAGCCAAGAGCGTGGTGAACAGTACGAGCAGTACTTC,CASSQERGEQYEQYF
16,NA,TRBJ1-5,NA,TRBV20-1,TGCAGTGCGGACCCGCCGGGGACTTCTCTCTATCAGCCCCAGCATTTT,CSADPPGTSLYQPQHF
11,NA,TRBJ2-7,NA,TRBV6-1,TGTGCCAGCAGCCAGAGCTACGAGCAGTACTTC,CASSQSYEQYF
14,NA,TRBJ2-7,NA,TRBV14,TGTGCCAGCAGCCAAGAGGGCAGGGGTTGGGAGCAGTACTTC,CASSQEGRGWEQYF
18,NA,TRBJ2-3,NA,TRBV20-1,TGCAGTGCTAGAGAACGGCTAGACTCCCAAACTTACACAGATACGCAGTATTTT,CSARERLDSQTYTDTQYF
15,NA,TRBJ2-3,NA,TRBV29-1,TGCAGCGTTGATGGGGACCAGGTGGAAACAGATACGCAGTATTTT,CSVDGDQVETDTQYF
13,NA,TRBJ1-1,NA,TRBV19,TGTGCCACCGGCTGGGGGGGTGACACTGAAGCTTTCTTT,CATGWGGDTEAFF
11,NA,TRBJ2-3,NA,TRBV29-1,TGCAGCGTTGATAGGGGGAATACGCAGTATTTT,CSVDRGNTQYF
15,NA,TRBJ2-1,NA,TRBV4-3,TGCGCCAGCAGCCAAGAGGACGCGGGGCGGAATGAGCAGTTCTTC,CASSQEDAGRNEQFF
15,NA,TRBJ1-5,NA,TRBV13,TGTGCCAGCAGCTTAGGGCAGGGTAGAAATCAGCCCCAGCATTTT,CASSLGQGRNQPQHF
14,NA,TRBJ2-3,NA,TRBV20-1,TGCAGTGCTAGCGGAGGATGGGGAGCAGATACGCAGTATTTT,CSASGGWGADTQYF
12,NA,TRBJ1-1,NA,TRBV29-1,TGCAGCGTTGAAGTACAGGGCACTGAAGCTTTCTTT,CSVEVQGTEAFF